These 29 T cell receptor beta chains were all obtained from the same sample, sequenced in a study of beta chain features in type 1 diabetes. Since all of the isolated RNA was reverse transcribed, expressed TCRB transcripts were what got sequenced. The data were produced by immunoSEQ multiplex PCR, yet TCRdb's version contains in-frame clones alone and is incomplete. The data show 200,000 to 250,000 clones, with approximately 70% seen just once and about 0.05% held by the top ten. The material sequenced was naive CD4+ T cells from blood. The receptors originated from a man aged 25-45 years in good health.

This chain links TRBV5-1 with TRBJ2-5; D perhaps matches TRBD1 (5 bases). The V gene's germline CDR1 is SGHRS and CDR2 YFSETQ. With 3 bases removed from V and 2 bases from J, the gap between germline ends came to 14 bases. This CDR3 is built from 15 residues. The CDR3 loop is CASSSRQSPQETQYF. The CDR3 region has the DNA TGCGCCAGCAGCTCTCGACAGAGCCCTCAAGAGACCCAGTACTTC.

The chain couples TRBV6-6 to TRBJ1-4; D possibly corresponds to TRBD1 (5 bases). V was clipped by 2 bases and J by 7 bases, with 11 bases between them. The CDR3 consists of 14 residues. Germline V lookup: CDR1 MNHNY, CDR2 SVGAGI (reference sequence). CDR3 in amino acids: CASSYRGQGEKLFF. The CDR3 DNA follows: TGTGCCAGCAGTTACCGCGGGCAGGGTGAAAAACTGTTTTTT.

This chain connects TRBV28 to TRBJ2-7, with D tentatively TRBD2 (5 bases). Germline loops: CDR1 MDHEN, CDR2 SYDVKM. Trimming took 7 bases from V and 2 from J, leaving 15 bases between them. The CDR3 is 14 residues long. The CDR3 bases are TGTGCCAGCAATCGTGGCGACTACGCCTACGAGCAGTACTTC. This encodes CASNRGDYAYEQYF.

This chain connects TRBV27 to TRBJ2-7; 7 nucleotides match TRBD2. The CDR3 is 15 amino acids. Trimming cost V 2 bases and J 1 base; bases outside gene matches: 5. Germline CDR1 reads MNHEY; CDR2 reads SMNVEV (reference sequence). The CDR3 DNA reads TGTGCCAGCAGTTTAGGTCCGGGAGGATCCTACGAGCAGTACTTC. It translates to CASSLGPGGSYEQYF.

The J gene is TRBJ2-5, the V gene TRBV19; 9 bases line up with TRBD2. The V gene end was trimmed by 8 bases and the J gene end by 4 bases; junction bases not matched to a gene: 2. CDR1 is LNHDA, CDR2 SQIVND, per germline (reference sequence). This CDR3 comprises 12 residues. The CDR3 region has the DNA TGTGCCAGTCAGACTAGCGGAGAGACCCAGTACTTC. Residues: CASQTSGETQYF.

This clone occurred once. In DNA, the CDR3 is TGCAGCGTTGCTGGGGATGGTCAGCCCCAGCATTTT. Residues: CSVAGDGQPQHF. V is TRBV29-1 and J is TRBJ1-5, with unresolved D. Germline assignment: CDR1 SQVTM and CDR2 ANQGSEA. The CDR3 is 12 amino acids. The V end was cut by 4 bases, the J end by 6 bases, with 10 bases between. Combining the CDR3 with reference TRBV29-1 and TRBJ1-5 gives the whole variable domain SAVISQKPSRDICQRGTSLTIQCQVDSQVTMMFWYRQQPGQSLTLIATANQGSEATYESGFVIDKFPISRPNLTFSTLTVSNMSPEDSSIYLCSVAGDGQPQHFGDGTRLSIL.

The V and J genes are TRBV7-2 and TRBJ2-4; no firm D call. Germline values: CDR1 SGHTA, CDR2 FQGNSA. CDR3 length equals 17 residues. V was clipped by 1 base and J by 0 bases, with 13 bases between them. The CDR3, as DNA: TGTGCCAGCAGCTTAGTTGTGCTGGATCTAGCCAAAAACATTCAGTACTTC. Protein product: CASSLVVLDLAKNIQYF.

This clone was recorded a few times. The V and J genes are TRBV29-1 and TRBJ2-1, with 7 bases that match TRBD2. With V trimmed by 6 bases and J by 2 bases, 4 bases remained unmatched. Germline assignment: CDR1 SQVTM and CDR2 ANQGSEA. The CDR3 loop spans 13 amino acids. In DNA form, the CDR3 reads TGCAGCGTCGGGGGGAATACCTACAATGAGCAGTTCTTC. It encodes CSVGGNTYNEQFF.

The chain joins TRBV5-1 to TRBJ2-3; no clear D. V was pared by 4 bases and J by 2 bases, with 2 bases between. The CDR3 is 11 amino acids. Germline values: CDR1 SGHRS, CDR2 YFSETQ. The DNA for the CDR3 is TGCGCCAGCAGCCTCACAGATACGCAGTATTTT. Residues: CASSLTDTQYF.

A few counts support this clone. The chain uses TRBV13 and TRBJ1-2; 9 positions match TRBD1. Germline-derived CDR1 and CDR2 are PRHDT and FYEKMQ (reference sequence). This CDR3 is 18 amino acids long. V shed 1 base and J 3 bases; nucleotides not matched to a gene: 12. CDR3 sequence (DNA): TGTGCCAGCAGCTTAGCCAGACCGGGACAGGGCCGGTACTATGGCTACACCTTC. The encoded protein is CASSLARPGQGRYYGYTF.

In its sample, this clone was seen a few times. This chain links TRBV7-2 with TRBJ2-7; D remains unclear. Germline CDR1 reads SGHTA; CDR2 reads FQGNSA. Trimming left V 1 base short and J 6 bases short, with 10 bases between. The CDR3 sequence is 13 residues long. Here the CDR3 DNA reads TGTGCCAGCAGCTTAGAAAGGGTCTCCGAGCAGTACTTC. Protein product: CASSLERVSEQYF.

The rearrangement joins TRBV29-1 to TRBJ2-3, with D unclear. V was shortened by 1 base and J by 1 base, with 12 bases between the two germline ends. The length of the CDR3 is 15 residues. Germline CDR1 reads SQVTM; CDR2 reads ANQGSEA. The CDR3 protein is CSVEGAPQGTDTQYF. DNA of the CDR3: TGCAGCGTTGAAGGGGCCCCCCAGGGCACAGATACGCAGTATTTT.

The chain links TRBV7-9 to TRBJ2-1, with no clear D. Germline-derived CDR1 and CDR2 are SEHNR and FQNEAQ (reference sequence). V dropped 3 bases and J dropped 6 bases, with 6 bases sitting between them. The CDR3 contains 12 residues. DNA for the CDR3: TGTGCCAGCAGCTTTAACACCAATGAGCAGTTCTTC. Its translation is CASSFNTNEQFF. The full variable domain, rest sourced from reference TRBV7-9 and TRBJ2-1, is DTGVSQNPRHKITKRGQNVTFRCDPISEHNRLYWYRQTLGQGPEFLTYFQNEAQLEKSRLLSDRFSAERPKGSFSTLEIQRTEQGDSAMYLCASSFNTNEQFFGPGTRLTVL.

The chain recombines TRBV10-3 with TRBJ2-3; the D is unclear. Trimming took off 2 bases at V and 4 bases at J, with 4 bases between the two ends. This CDR3 has 12 amino acids. Per the germline V gene, CDR1 is ENHRY and CDR2 is SYGVKD. CDR3 sequence (DNA): TGTGCCATCAGTGAGGGCGCAGATACGCAGTATTTT. It yields the protein CAISEGADTQYF.

In DNA, the CDR3 is TGCAGCGTTGGGTCCGCCGGGACTAGCGTTGAGACCCAGTACTTC. Amino acids: CSVGSAGTSVETQYF. The V gene is TRBV29-1, the J gene TRBJ2-5; TRBD2 aligns across 10 bases. V shed 4 bases and J 5 bases; nucleotides not matched to a gene: 10. This CDR3 has 15 residues. CDR1 is SQVTM and CDR2 is ANQGSEA in the germline V gene.

V gene TRBV4-3 combines with J gene TRBJ2-5, with unresolved D. This CDR3 region has 16 residues. Germline V lookup: CDR1 LGHNA, CDR2 YSLEER. V lost 0 bases and J 0 bases, leaving 11 bases between the germline ends. CDR3 region: CASSQDSLGYQETQYF. DNA of the CDR3: TGCGCCAGCAGCCAAGACTCTTTAGGATACCAAGAGACCCAGTACTTC.

The rearrangement joins TRBV7-2 to TRBJ2-3, with D possibly TRBD2 on 6 matching bases. CDR1 and CDR2 (germline): SGHTA, FQGNSA. The V and J ends lost 3 bases and 4 bases respectively, with 20 bases between them. The CDR3 totals 17 residues. The CDR3 loop is CASSLAPWGGTADTQYF. CDR3 nucleotide sequence: TGTGCCAGCAGCTTGGCGCCTTGGGGCGGGACGGCAGATACGCAGTATTTT.

The J gene is TRBJ2-1, the V gene TRBV15, with D unclear. The germline CDR1 and CDR2 sequences are LNHNV and YYDKDF (reference sequence). The CDR3 covers 12 residues. V shed 1 base and J shed 16 bases, with 14 bases lying between them. The CDR3 reads CATSRGYPPHFF. In DNA form, the CDR3 reads TGTGCCACCAGCAGAGGGTATCCCCCGCACTTCTTC.

This chain uses TRBV30 with TRBJ2-7; a weak D match, TRBD1 (6 bases). The germline V gene has CDR1 GTSNPN and CDR2 SVGIG (reference sequence). The V and J ends lost 4 bases and 9 bases respectively, with 19 bases between them. The CDR3 runs 13 residues. The CDR3 DNA sequence: TGTGCCTGGACCCCAGCAGGGGCGGTCGGGCAGTACTTC. This codes for CAWTPAGAVGQYF.

The rearrangement links TRBV14 to TRBJ2-7, with D perhaps matching TRBD2 (5 bases). Trimming took off 2 bases at V and 6 bases at J, with 14 bases between the two ends. The CDR3 totals 14 residues. Germline loops: CDR1 SGHDN, CDR2 FVKESK. CDR3 nucleotides: TGTGCCAGCAGCCAAAATCAGAGGGTCGGCGAGCAGTACTTC. Its translation: CASSQNQRVGEQYF.

This chain links TRBV27 with TRBJ2-4; D is ambiguous. Germline CDR1 reads MNHEY; CDR2 reads SMNVEV (reference sequence). Deletions cut 6 bases from V and 9 bases from J, with 12 bases between. This CDR3 has 12 residues. The CDR3 reads CASSGPGSIQYF. The CDR3 coding sequence is TGTGCCAGCAGCGGCCCAGGTAGCATTCAGTACTTC.

This chain connects TRBV29-1 to TRBJ2-1; D tentatively fits TRBD1 or TRBD2 (5 bases each). Trimming cost V 7 bases and J 6 bases, with 13 bases left between them. Germline V gives CDR1 SQVTM, CDR2 ANQGSEA. The CDR3 length is 12 residues. The CDR3 DNA reads TGCAGCGCAGTCCGGGGCCTCAATGAGCAGTTCTTC. This sequence encodes CSAVRGLNEQFF.

This chain connects TRBV7-6 to TRBJ2-1; no reliable D call. V gave up 1 base and J gave up 12 bases, with 10 bases separating them. The length of the CDR3 is 12 residues. Looked up from germline, CDR1 is SGHVS and CDR2 is FNYEAQ. CDR3 protein: CASSLDRSVQFF. The CDR3 DNA is TGTGCCAGCAGCTTAGACCGCAGTGTGCAGTTCTTC.

The chain recombines TRBV2 with TRBJ1-6, with D perhaps matching TRBD1 (6 bases). This CDR3 comprises 15 residues. Between the trimmed V and J ends, which lost 6 bases and 6 bases, there was a span of 15 bases. Looked up from germline, CDR1 is SNHLY and CDR2 is FYNNEI. CDR3 region: CASRAGTRGNSPLHF. CDR3 coding DNA: TGTGCCAGCAGGGCCGGGACACGGGGTAATTCACCCCTCCACTTT.

The gene calls are TRBV7-9 and TRBJ2-4; the D is unclear. Deletions cut 3 bases from V and 4 bases from J, with 10 bases between. Germline V gene lookup returns CDR1 SEHNR and CDR2 FQNEAQ (reference sequence). The CDR3 has 14 residues. CDR3 in DNA: TGTGCCAGCAGCTTGGCACAGCTGAAAAACATTCAGTACTTC. It encodes CASSLAQLKNIQYF. The entire variable domain, with the rest obtained from reference TRBV7-9 and TRBJ2-4, is as follows: DTGVSQNPRHKITKRGQNVTFRCDPISEHNRLYWYRQTLGQGPEFLTYFQNEAQLEKSRLLSDRFSAERPKGSFSTLEIQRTEQGDSAMYLCASSLAQLKNIQYFGAGTRLSVL.

This clone came up a few times. The V and J genes are TRBV29-1 and TRBJ2-5, with TRBD2 identical over 12 bases. Trimming took 6 bases from V and 2 from J; bases not matched to a gene: 7. Per the germline V gene, CDR1 is SQVTM and CDR2 is ANQGSEA. The CDR3 has 15 residues. CDR3 DNA sequence: TGCAGCGTAGTACTAGCGGGAGGATTTCAAGAGACCCAGTACTTC. This encodes CSVVLAGGFQETQYF.

The chain carries TRBV29-1 and TRBJ2-2; tentatively, D is TRBD2 (5 bases). V gave up 4 bases and J gave up 2 bases, with 8 bases separating them. CDR1 is SQVTM and CDR2 is ANQGSEA in the germline V gene. CDR3 length: 13 amino acids. The CDR3 loop is CSVATINTGELFF. In DNA form, the CDR3 reads TGCAGCGTTGCGACTATAAACACCGGGGAGCTGTTTTTT.

The chain is built from TRBV7-2 and TRBJ2-2; 15 bases map to TRBD2. The CDR3 consists of 16 residues. Germline lookup yields CDR1 SGHTA and CDR2 FQGNSA. The J segment lost 7 bases and the V segment lost 5 bases, leaving 5 bases of the junction unmatched. The CDR3 DNA reads as TGTGCCAGCAGCACCGGGACTAGCGGGAGGATCGGGGAGCTGTTTTTT. Protein product: CASSTGTSGRIGELFF.

The chain joins TRBV7-9 to TRBJ2-7; 7 nucleotides match TRBD1. This CDR3 has 13 amino acids. Trimming took 7 bases from V and 0 from J; bases not matched to a gene: 3. Looked up from germline, CDR1 is SEHNR and CDR2 is FQNEAQ (reference sequence). The CDR3 DNA reads as TGTGCCAGCACCCGGGACAGCTCCTACGAGCAGTACTTC. This codes for CASTRDSSYEQYF.